The 25 T cell receptor beta chains presented below share a single source sample, sequenced in a study of cytomegalovirus exposure and HLA in healthy donors. The PCR used 60 Vbeta and 13 Jbeta primers. Libraries were prepared by immunoSEQ multiplex PCR; TCRdb keeps only in-frame clonotypes and omits some of them. This table has 180,000 or so clones, approximately 80% appearing once. Sequencing input: PBMCs. Receptor source: a girl aged 10-17 years in good health and CMV-seropositive.

The rearrangement uses TRBV6-1 and TRBJ2-7, with 9 positions matching TRBD1. Germline V gene lookup returns CDR1 MNHNS and CDR2 SASEGT. The V and J ends lost 8 bases and 3 bases, in that order; junction bases with no gene match: 11. CDR3 length: 15 residues. CDR3 DNA: TGTGCCAGCGAACCACGGACAGGGGCTGTCTACGAGCAGTACTTC. Its protein is CASEPRTGAVYEQYF.

The chain employs TRBV19 and TRBJ2-7; possibly TRBD2 for D (6 bases). The germline V gene has CDR1 LNHDA and CDR2 SQIVND (reference sequence). The CDR3 sequence is 15 residues long. Trimming pared 1 base from V and 4 bases from J, leaving 14 bases between. For the CDR3, the DNA is TGTGCCAGTAGTATAGGAAATAGCGGACCTTACGAGCAGTACTTC. It specifies CASSIGNSGPYEQYF.

The chain combines TRBV15 with TRBJ2-7; 9 nucleotides agree with TRBD2. The J segment lost 3 bases and the V segment lost 1 base, leaving 7 bases of the junction unmatched. This CDR3 has 16 residues. Germline CDR1 reads LNHNV; CDR2 reads YYDKDF (reference sequence). In DNA, the CDR3 is TGTGCCACCAGCAGAGTATTGGGGACTAGCCGCTACGAGCAGTACTTC. It yields the protein CATSRVLGTSRYEQYF.

This clone was seen once. The chain employs TRBV2 and TRBJ2-1; 10 bases match TRBD2. Trimming removed 3 bases from V and 5 bases from J; junction bases left unmatched: 4. Germline CDR1 is SNHLY and CDR2 is FYNNEI. The CDR3 consists of 15 residues. CDR3 loop: CASSEWTSGDNEQFF. The CDR3 DNA is TGTGCCAGCAGTGAGTGGACTAGCGGCGACAATGAGCAGTTCTTC. Complete variable domain (other parts from reference TRBV2 and TRBJ2-1): EPEVTQTPSHQVTQMGQEVILRCVPISNHLYFYWYRQILGQKVEFLVSFYNNEISEKSEIFDDQFSVERPDGSNFTLKIRSTKLEDSAMYFCASSEWTSGDNEQFFGPGTRLTVL.

This chain connects TRBV28 to TRBJ2-7, with 9 bases that match TRBD2. V trimming: 2 bases; J trimming: 3 bases; junction bases outside the gene matches: 5. This CDR3 is 15 amino acids long. Germline V gives CDR1 MDHEN, CDR2 SYDVKM. CDR3 nucleotides: TGTGCCAGCAGTTTAAACGCGGGAGGGCTCTACGAGCAGTACTTC. It codes for CASSLNAGGLYEQYF.

This clone occurred a few times. The chain links TRBV25-1 to TRBJ1-1; TRBD1 matches at 7 bases. Per germline, CDR1 MGHDK and CDR2 SYGVNS. J was trimmed by 0 bases and V by 5 bases; bases with no gene match: 9. CDR3 length: 16 residues. The CDR3 region has the DNA TGTGCCAGCAGTCTTACTACAGGGGATGTGAACACTGAAGCTTTCTTT. Its protein is CASSLTTGDVNTEAFF.

The chain combines TRBV5-4 with TRBJ1-4; TRBD1 matches 8 bases. The CDR3 extends over 15 amino acids. Germline V lookup: CDR1 SGHNT, CDR2 YYREEE (reference sequence). V was clipped by 3 bases and J by 2 bases; unmatched bases: 3. The CDR3 DNA follows: TGTGCCAGCAGCTCCTACAGGGGGACTAATGAAAAACTGTTTTTT. It encodes CASSSYRGTNEKLFF.

The chain employs TRBV5-1 and TRBJ1-1; D may be TRBD1 (5 bases). CDR1 is SGHRS and CDR2 is YFSETQ in the germline V gene. The V end was cut by 3 bases, the J end by 5 bases, with 14 bases between. This CDR3 region has 14 residues. Here the CDR3 reads CASSSGPGGTEAFF. The CDR3 nucleotides read TGCGCCAGCAGCTCAGGTCCCGGGGGGACTGAAGCTTTCTTT.

V and J are TRBV10-2 and TRBJ2-2; D may be TRBD2 (6 bases). The CDR3 sequence is 16 residues long. Trimming left V 6 bases short and J 2 bases short, with 16 bases between. In germline, CDR1 is WSHSY, CDR2 SAAADI. The CDR3 region is CASRHRTTINTGELFF. CDR3 nucleotide sequence: TGCGCCAGCAGACACAGGACTACTATAAACACCGGGGAGCTGTTTTTT.

DNA for the CDR3: TGTGCCAGCAGCCTCCAGGGTACGGGAAACACCATATATTTT. Its translation: CASSLQGTGNTIYF. The chain is built from TRBV11-3 and TRBJ1-3, with D perhaps matching TRBD1 (5 bases). V dropped 5 bases and J dropped 4 bases, with 12 bases sitting between them. This CDR3 region has 14 residues. The V gene's germline CDR1 is SGHNT and CDR2 YENEEA. The full variable domain, with the rest looked up from reference TRBV11-3 and TRBJ1-3, is EAGVVQSPRYKIIEKKQPVAFWCNPISGHNTLYWYLQNLGQGPELLIRYENEEAVDDSQLPKDRFSAERLKGVDSTLKIQPAELGDSAVYLCASSLQGTGNTIYFGEGSWLTVV.

This clone has just one count. The V and J genes are TRBV7-9 and TRBJ2-2, with 10 bases fitting TRBD1. V dropped 6 bases and J dropped 5; count of bases not matched to a gene: 12. The CDR3 has 17 amino acids. In germline, CDR1 is SEHNR, CDR2 FQNEAQ (reference sequence). In DNA, the CDR3 is TGTGCCAGCAGACCCTACGGACAGGGGGTGGCAACCGGGGAGCTGTTTTTT. Protein: CASRPYGQGVATGELFF.

The J gene is TRBJ1-1, the V gene TRBV25-1; the match to TRBD1 covers 11 bases. In germline, CDR1 is MGHDK, CDR2 SYGVNS. V shed 3 bases, J shed 5 bases, and the junction held 8 bases outside the gene matches. The CDR3 is made up of 16 amino acids. DNA for the CDR3: TGTGCCAGCAGTGACTCCGGGACAGGGGGATCGACTGAAGCTTTCTTT. This translates into CASSDSGTGGSTEAFF.

The chain links TRBV10-3 to TRBJ2-7, with 8 nucleotides matching TRBD2. This CDR3 contains 13 residues. Trimming removed 3 bases from V and 5 bases from J; junction bases left unmatched: 3. The V gene's germline CDR1 is ENHRY and CDR2 SYGVKD. Here the CDR3 DNA reads TGTGCCATCAGTGACTTACTAGCGGACGAGCAGTACTTC. This sequence encodes CAISDLLADEQYF.

This chain joins TRBV18 and TRBJ2-1; 7 bases agree with TRBD1. V lost 3 bases, J lost 2 bases, and 4 bases stayed unmatched. Germline V gene sequence: CDR1 KGHSH, CDR2 LQKENI. The CDR3 runs to 15 residues. The CDR3 DNA reads as TGTGCCAGCTCACCGGGGACAGTGACCTACAATGAGCAGTTCTTC. Its translation is CASSPGTVTYNEQFF.

V is TRBV19 and J is TRBJ2-7; 7 nucleotides agree with TRBD1. Germline lookup yields CDR1 LNHDA and CDR2 SQIVND (reference sequence). The CDR3 is 11 amino acids. The CDR3 DNA reads as TGTGCAGGACAGGTCCCCTACGAGCAGTACTTC. It specifies CAGQVPYEQYF.

The chain is built from TRBV5-1 and TRBJ1-5; 12 bases match TRBD1. The CDR3 contains 15 residues. Looked up from germline, CDR1 is SGHRS and CDR2 is YFSETQ. J gave up 7 bases and V 3 bases, and 5 bases lay outside the gene matches. The DNA of the CDR3 is TGCGCCAGCAGCTCCGGGACAGGGGGCTTGCAGCCCCAGCATTTT. This sequence encodes CASSSGTGGLQPQHF.

The chain has TRBV11-2 and TRBJ1-1, with unresolved D. V was pared by 4 bases and J by 5 bases, with 11 bases between. The CDR3 consists of 13 residues. Germline assignment: CDR1 SGHAT and CDR2 FQNNGV. The CDR3 coding sequence is TGTGCCAGCAGCTCCCTACGGGGAACTGAAGCTTTCTTT. It translates to CASSSLRGTEAFF.

The chain couples TRBV10-3 to TRBJ2-5; 10 nucleotides match TRBD2. The CDR3 extends over 14 amino acids. CDR1 is ENHRY and CDR2 is SYGVKD in the germline V gene. Unmatched junction bases numbered 7, after V lost 8 bases and J lost 4 bases. CDR3 bases: TGTGCCATCGCTAGCGGGAGTACAGGAGAGACCCAGTACTTC. Translating gives CAIASGSTGETQYF.

This chain uses TRBV5-4 with TRBJ1-2, with unresolved D. The CDR3 totals 16 residues. Germline V gene sequence: CDR1 SGHNT, CDR2 YYREEE (reference sequence). V was shortened by 3 bases and J by 5 bases, with 20 bases between the two germline ends. The CDR3 DNA reads TGTGCCAGCAGCTCCGACGACAAACCTCGCGCGTATGGCTACACCTTC. Protein product: CASSSDDKPRAYGYTF.

The rearrangement links TRBV19 to TRBJ2-7, with 7 nucleotides matching TRBD1. Trimming at V came to 7 bases and at J to 0 bases, leaving 9 bases not matched to a gene. Germline CDR1 reads LNHDA; CDR2 reads SQIVND (reference sequence). CDR3 length: 15 amino acids. The CDR3 sequence: CASTSGTDPSYEQYF. In DNA, the CDR3 is TGTGCCAGTACATCGGGGACAGACCCCTCCTACGAGCAGTACTTC.

The genes are TRBV15 and TRBJ1-1; possibly TRBD1 for D (5 bases). Trimming removed 0 bases from V and 2 bases from J, with 19 bases in between. Germline V gene lookup returns CDR1 LNHNV and CDR2 YYDKDF (reference sequence). The CDR3 runs 18 residues. CDR3 nucleotide sequence: TGTGCCACCAGCAGAGATCTTGGGACTCCGGCTGGTAACACTGAAGCTTTCTTT. Translated, it gives CATSRDLGTPAGNTEAFF.

V usage is TRBV29-1 and J usage is TRBJ2-3, with 12 bases fitting TRBD2. This CDR3 is built from 16 residues. CDR1 and CDR2 from the germline V gene are SQVTM and ANQGSEA. Trimming cost V 7 bases and J 0 bases; bases outside gene matches: 8. CDR3 bases: TGCAGCGGTTTGACTAGCGGGAGCGCTAGCACAGATACGCAGTATTTT. It codes for CSGLTSGSASTDTQYF.

This clone was picked up a small number of times. The chain carries TRBV27 and TRBJ2-7; D might be TRBD2 (6 bases). The CDR3 contains 16 residues. Trimming removed 2 bases from V and 2 bases from J, with 16 bases in between. The germline V gene has CDR1 MNHEY and CDR2 SMNVEV (reference sequence). DNA of the CDR3: TGTGCCAGCAGTTTAGGGGGACTTCCTCTACCCTACGAGCAGTACTTC. Translated: CASSLGGLPLPYEQYF.

The chain is built from TRBV7-2 and TRBJ2-7; 10 bases fit TRBD2. The trim removed 5 bases at V and 6 bases at J, leaving 16 bases unmatched. Germline assignment: CDR1 SGHTA and CDR2 FQGNSA. This CDR3 contains 17 residues. For the CDR3, the DNA is TGTGCCAGCAGCCTCCGCCCTAGCGGGAGCAAGGCTAGCGAGCAGTACTTC. Its translation is CASSLRPSGSKASEQYF.

This chain uses TRBV1 with TRBJ1-2; whether TRBD1, the table's D call, matches the DNA was not checked. TRBV1 is annotated as a pseudogene. The CDR3 length is 15 residues. CDR3 in DNA: TGCACCAGCAGCCCTGACAGGGAAATTCACTATGGCTACACCTTC. It translates to CTSSPDREIHYGYTF.